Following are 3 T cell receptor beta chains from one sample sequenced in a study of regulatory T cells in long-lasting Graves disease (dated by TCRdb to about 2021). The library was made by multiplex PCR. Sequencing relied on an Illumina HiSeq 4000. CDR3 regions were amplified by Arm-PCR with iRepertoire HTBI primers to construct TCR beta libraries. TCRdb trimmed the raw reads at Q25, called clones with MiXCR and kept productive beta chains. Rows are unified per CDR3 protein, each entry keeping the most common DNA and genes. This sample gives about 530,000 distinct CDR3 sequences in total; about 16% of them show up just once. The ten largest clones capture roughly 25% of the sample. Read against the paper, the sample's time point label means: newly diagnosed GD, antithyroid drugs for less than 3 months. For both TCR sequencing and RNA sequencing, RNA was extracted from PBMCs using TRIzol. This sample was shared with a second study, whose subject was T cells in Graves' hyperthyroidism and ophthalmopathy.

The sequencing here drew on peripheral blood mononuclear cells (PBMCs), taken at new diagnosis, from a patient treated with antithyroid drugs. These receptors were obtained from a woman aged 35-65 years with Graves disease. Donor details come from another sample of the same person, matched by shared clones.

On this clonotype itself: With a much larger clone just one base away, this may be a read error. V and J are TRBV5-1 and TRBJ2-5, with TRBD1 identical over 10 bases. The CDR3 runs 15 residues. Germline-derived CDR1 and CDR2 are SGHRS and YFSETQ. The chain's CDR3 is CASSLPGTGVETQYF. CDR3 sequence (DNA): TGTGCCAGCAGCTTACCCGGGACAGGGGTAGAGACCCAGTACTTC.

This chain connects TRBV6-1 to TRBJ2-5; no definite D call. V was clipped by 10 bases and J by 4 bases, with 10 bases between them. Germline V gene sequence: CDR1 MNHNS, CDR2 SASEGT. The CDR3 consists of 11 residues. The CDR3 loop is CATLWGETQYF. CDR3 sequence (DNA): TGTGCCACCCTGTGGGGAGAGACCCAGTACTTC.

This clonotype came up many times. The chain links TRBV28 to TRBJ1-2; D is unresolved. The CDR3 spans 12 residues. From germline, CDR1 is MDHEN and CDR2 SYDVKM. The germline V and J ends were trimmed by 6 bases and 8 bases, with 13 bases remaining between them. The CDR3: CASRVFPRGYTF. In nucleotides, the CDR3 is TGTGCCAGCAGAGTATTCCCCCGGGGCTACACCTTC.